The 31 T cell receptor beta chains listed next were all sequenced from one sample in a study of T cells in tuberculosis. After thawing and overnight rest, PBMC were stained with GMM-loaded CD1B tetramer, viability dye and anti-CD3 for sorting. C32 glucose monomycolate from Rhodococcus equi was loaded onto the CD1B tetramers. Libraries were prepared by immunoSEQ multiplex PCR; TCRdb keeps only in-frame clonotypes and omits some of them. Of more than 45,000 clones in the sample, approximately 85% were seen once. Sequences were obtained from CD1b-GMM tetramer-negative cells sorted from PBMCs. These receptors originate from an adult woman with latent tuberculosis.

The chain couples TRBV6-6 to TRBJ2-1; 10 bases line up with TRBD1. Germline CDR1 and CDR2: MNHNY and SVGAGI (reference sequence). The CDR3 contains 15 residues. The V segment lost 9 bases and the J segment 9 bases; nucleotides outside the gene matches: 14. CDR3: CASFPSGTGDFEQFF. For the CDR3, the DNA is TGTGCCAGTTTTCCCTCCGGGACAGGGGACTTTGAGCAGTTCTTC.

This chain links TRBV27 with TRBJ2-3, with 12 bases identical to TRBD2. The germline V gene encodes CDR1 MNHEY and CDR2 SMNVEV (reference sequence). V gave up 5 bases and J gave up 0 bases; unmatched junction bases: 15. The CDR3 length is 20 residues. The CDR3 DNA reads as TGTGCCAGCAGTCGAATGGGACTAGCGGGTCTTGTCGATAGCACAGATACGCAGTATTTT. Encoded protein: CASSRMGLAGLVDSTDTQYF.

The chain combines TRBV19 with TRBJ1-1, with D possibly being TRBD1 (5 bases). The CDR3 sequence is 18 residues long. Per the germline V gene, CDR1 is LNHDA and CDR2 is SQIVND (reference sequence). V lost 4 bases, J lost 3 bases, and 24 bases lay in between. The CDR3 nucleotides read TGTGCCAGTAGTACTCGCCGACAGCTAAGGGTTCTGGACACTGAAGCTTTCTTT. It yields the protein CASSTRRQLRVLDTEAFF.

The V call is TRBV5-4, the J call TRBJ2-1; 9 nucleotides agree with TRBD1. This CDR3 region has 16 residues. V lost 0 bases to trimming and J lost 2 bases; unmatched junction nucleotides: 3. The V gene's germline CDR1 is SGHNT and CDR2 YYREEE (reference sequence). The CDR3 loop reads CASSLGGTGPYNEQFF. DNA for the CDR3: TGTGCCAGCAGCTTGGGGGGGACAGGGCCCTACAATGAGCAGTTCTTC.

The gene calls are TRBV7-2 and TRBJ2-7, with 9 positions matching TRBD1. The trim removed 4 bases at V and 5 bases at J, leaving 18 bases unmatched. The CDR3 totals 18 residues. Germline CDR1 and CDR2: SGHTA and FQGNSA. CDR3 sequence (DNA): TGTGCCAGCAGCTCCACACGTCTTTTTGGGACAGGGCTCGACGAGCAGTACTTC. Its protein is CASSSTRLFGTGLDEQYF.

The chain recombines TRBV6-5 with TRBJ2-2; D uncertain. Trimming stripped 6 bases from V and 5 bases from J, with 4 bases between. CDR1 is MNHEY and CDR2 is SVGAGI in the germline V gene. The CDR3 sequence is 11 residues long. In DNA, the CDR3 is TGTGCCAGCAGCAAAACCGGGGAGCTGTTTTTT. Translating it yields CASSKTGELFF.

As for this clone: Compared with germline, one end of the junction differs, possibly owing to a read error. This sequence joins TRBV7-7 and TRBJ2-1, with 7 bases fitting TRBD1. The CDR3 sequence is 15 residues long. CDR1 and CDR2 from the germline V gene are SSHAT and FNYEAQ (reference sequence). CDR3 loop: CASSLGWGQYNEQFF. The CDR3 DNA reads TGTGCTAGCAGCTTAGGGTGGGGACAGTACAATGAGCAGTTCTTC. Based on the CDR3 plus reference TRBV7-7 and TRBJ2-1, the full variable domain is GAGVSQSPRYKVTKRGQDVTLRCDPISSHATLYWYQQALGQGPEFLTYFNYEAQPDKSGLPSDRFSAERPEGSISTLTIQRTEQRDSAMYRCASSLGWGQYNEQFFGPGTRLTVL.

The rearrangement joins TRBV5-8 to TRBJ2-2; 7 bases are a match to TRBD2. The germline V gene has CDR1 SGHTS and CDR2 YDEGEE. The ends lost 4 bases at V and 0 bases at J; junction bases unmatched: 9. The CDR3 contains 17 residues. CDR3 sequence reads: CASSREVGIPNTGELFF. DNA for the CDR3: TGTGCCAGCAGCCGGGAGGTCGGCATACCGAACACCGGGGAGCTGTTTTTT.

The CDR3 nucleotides are TGTGCCCAAGGTGGAGGGTTTGGAAACACCATATATTTT. It codes for CAQGGGFGNTIYF. The rearrangement links TRBV30 to TRBJ1-3; D is undetermined. This CDR3 is built from 13 residues. The germline V gene has CDR1 GTSNPN and CDR2 SVGIG (reference sequence). With 8 bases removed from V and 3 bases from J, the gap between germline ends came to 14 bases.

This clone was detected only a few times. The CDR3 nucleotides are TGTGCCAGCAGCTTAGGGAAGGACTGGTCCTACGAGCAGTACTTC. Protein sequence: CASSLGKDWSYEQYF. The chain is built from TRBV13 and TRBJ2-7; perhaps TRBD2 as D (5 bases). Trimming cost V 0 bases and J 1 base, with 10 bases left between them. Germline assignment: CDR1 PRHDT and CDR2 FYEKMQ (reference sequence). The CDR3 spans 15 residues.

The DNA of the CDR3 is TGTGCCAGCAGGGCCCCGGCCAGGGGGTCCCAAGAGACCCAGTACTTC. Translated: CASRAPARGSQETQYF. This chain links TRBV11-2 with TRBJ2-5, with 7 bases aligning to TRBD1. The germline gives CDR1 SGHAT, CDR2 FQNNGV. There are 16 residues in the CDR3. Trimming at V came to 6 bases and at J to 1 base, leaving 11 bases not matched to a gene.

This clone was seen only a few times. This chain connects TRBV29-1 to TRBJ1-2; D possibly corresponds to TRBD1 (5 bases). This CDR3 has 12 amino acids. Per the germline V gene, CDR1 is SQVTM and CDR2 is ANQGSEA. V lost 3 bases and J 0 bases, leaving 5 bases between the germline ends. The CDR3: CSVETANYGYTF. The CDR3 nucleotides are TGCAGCGTTGAGACAGCTAACTATGGCTACACCTTC.

V gene TRBV5-1 combines with J gene TRBJ2-3, with TRBD1 matching over 10 bases. With V trimmed by 5 bases and J by 2 bases, 8 bases remained unmatched. The CDR3 is 16 residues long. Germline CDR1 SGHRS, CDR2 YFSETQ. In DNA form, the CDR3 reads TGCGCCAGCAGACTGGGGGGACAGGGGCCCACAGATACGCAGTATTTT. Its protein product is CASRLGGQGPTDTQYF.

V usage is TRBV6-5 and J usage is TRBJ1-1, with TRBD1 as a possible D gene (6 bases). The CDR3 consists of 12 residues. The germline gives CDR1 MNHEY, CDR2 SVGAGI. Trimming took off 5 bases at V and 7 bases at J, with 11 bases between the two ends. CDR3 protein: CASSQGNGEAFF. CDR3 DNA: TGTGCCAGCAGTCAGGGGAATGGTGAAGCTTTCTTT.

In nucleotides, the CDR3 is TGTGCCAGCAGTTTAAGTTCGGCAGGAACAAATCAGCCCCAGCATTTT. This encodes CASSLSSAGTNQPQHF. The rearrangement uses TRBV28 and TRBJ1-5; D not certain. V dropped 2 bases and J dropped 4 bases, with 15 bases sitting between them. There are 16 residues in the CDR3. Germline loops: CDR1 MDHEN, CDR2 SYDVKM.

J is TRBJ2-7 and V is TRBV5-5, with TRBD1 identical over 10 bases. With 3 bases clipped from V and 2 bases from J, the junction kept 8 bases outside the gene matches. The CDR3 has 16 residues. Germline-derived CDR1 and CDR2 are SGHKS and YYEKEE (reference sequence). For the CDR3, the DNA is TGTGCCAGCAGCTCTATACCGGGACAGGGGACCTACGAGCAGTACTTC. Protein product: CASSSIPGQGTYEQYF.

The chain combines TRBV27 with TRBJ1-2, with 10 bases identical to TRBD1. The CDR3 length is 15 residues. Germline CDR1 MNHEY, CDR2 SMNVEV (reference sequence). V trimming: 7 bases; J trimming: 4 bases; junction bases outside the gene matches: 9. The chain's CDR3 is CASKPSGQGTYGYTF. CDR3 sequence (DNA): TGTGCCAGCAAGCCGTCGGGACAGGGGACCTATGGCTACACCTTC.

This clone showed up just a few times. The chain carries TRBV5-4 and TRBJ2-1; 11 nucleotides match TRBD1. CDR3 length equals 15 residues. Trimming took 5 bases from V and 4 from J; bases not matched to a gene: 5. Germline assignment: CDR1 SGHNT and CDR2 YYREEE (reference sequence). The CDR3 region has the DNA TGTGCCAGCAGAGGAGGGACAGGGGGTTACAATGAGCAGTTCTTC. It is translated as CASRGGTGGYNEQFF.

This clone was recorded only once. This rearrangement joins TRBV18 to TRBJ2-5; D is perhaps TRBD1 (6 bases). Between the trimmed V and J ends, which lost 6 bases and 5 bases, there was a span of 19 bases. The germline CDR1 and CDR2 sequences are KGHSH and LQKENI. The CDR3 covers 15 residues. The CDR3 sequence: CASSPGADPQETQYF. The CDR3 region has the DNA TGTGCCAGCTCCCCAGGGGCGGATCCGCAGGAGACCCAGTACTTC.

The CDR3 sequence is CATSSLHYGSYNEQFF. Written as DNA, the CDR3 is TGTGCCACCAGCAGCCTTCACTACGGCTCCTACAATGAGCAGTTCTTC. The chain is built from TRBV15 and TRBJ2-1; D ambiguous. Per the germline V gene, CDR1 is LNHNV and CDR2 is YYDKDF (reference sequence). The V end lost 3 bases, the J end lost 0 bases, and 12 bases lay between the germline ends. This CDR3 has 16 amino acids.

The V call is TRBV28, the J call TRBJ2-6, with TRBD1 matching 9 bases. This CDR3 is built from 18 residues. V trimming: 3 bases; J trimming: 0 bases; junction bases outside the gene matches: 6. Germline V gives CDR1 MDHEN, CDR2 SYDVKM. The chain's CDR3 is CASSFTGGRPSGANVLTF. The CDR3 coding sequence is TGTGCCAGCAGTTTTACAGGGGGCCGCCCCTCTGGGGCCAACGTCCTGACTTTC.

The chain carries TRBV28 and TRBJ1-4, with D possibly being TRBD1 (5 bases). This CDR3 is built from 14 residues. Germline V gene lookup returns CDR1 MDHEN and CDR2 SYDVKM. V was pared by 7 bases and J by 5 bases, with 14 bases between. The CDR3 reads CASTVLQGNEKLFF. DNA for the CDR3: TGTGCCAGCACCGTACTCCAGGGAAATGAAAAACTGTTTTTT.

V is TRBV7-9 and J is TRBJ2-3; 7 bases agree with TRBD2. Per germline, CDR1 SEHNR and CDR2 FQNEAQ (reference sequence). The J segment lost 7 bases and the V segment lost 1 base, leaving 14 bases of the junction unmatched. The CDR3 consists of 17 residues. The CDR3 is CASSLGTGGLLMNTQYF. The CDR3 DNA follows: TGTGCCAGCAGCTTAGGAACGGGGGGTCTCCTCATGAATACGCAGTATTTT.

The rearrangement links TRBV7-2 to TRBJ2-7; tentative D call: TRBD2 (6 bases). Per germline, CDR1 SGHTA and CDR2 FQGNSA. The CDR3 is 14 amino acids. V was trimmed by 3 bases and J by 1 base, leaving 10 bases between them. The CDR3 nucleotides read TGTGCCAGCAGCTTCCCCGGGGGTTCCTACGAGCAGTACTTC. Its protein is CASSFPGGSYEQYF.

The V gene is TRBV7-3, the J gene TRBJ2-1; 9 nucleotides agree with TRBD2. The germline V gene has CDR1 SGHTA and CDR2 FQGTGA. V was clipped by 2 bases and J by 8 bases; unmatched bases: 4. The CDR3 sequence is 14 residues long. The CDR3 protein is CASSLAGGIDEQFF. The CDR3, as DNA: TGTGCCAGCAGCTTAGCGGGAGGGATCGATGAGCAGTTCTTC.

The V and J genes are TRBV18 and TRBJ2-7; D might be TRBD1 (6 bases). The CDR3 length is 15 residues. Germline CDR1 is KGHSH and CDR2 is LQKENI. Trimming took 0 bases from V and 5 from J, leaving 14 bases between them. Written as DNA, the CDR3 is TGTGCCAGCTCACCACCGTCTAAGGCAGGGGACGAGCAGTACTTC. Protein sequence: CASSPPSKAGDEQYF.

This chain joins TRBV6-1 and TRBJ2-2, with D possibly being TRBD1 (6 bases). The CDR3 totals 16 residues. Trimming took off 0 bases at V and 2 bases at J, with 10 bases between the two ends. CDR1 and CDR2 from the germline V gene are MNHNS and SASEGT. In nucleotides, the CDR3 is TGTGCCAGCAGTGAAGCCCGGGACATCAACACCGGGGAGCTGTTTTTT. Its translation is CASSEARDINTGELFF.

The count of this clone is one. The chain is built from TRBV6-5 and TRBJ1-4, with D hard to call. In germline, CDR1 is MNHEY, CDR2 SVGAGI. The CDR3 is 14 residues long. Trimming pared 2 bases from V and 8 bases from J, leaving 12 bases between. This chain's CDR3 is CASSYSRGGEKLFF. DNA of the CDR3: TGTGCCAGCAGTTACAGCCGGGGAGGAGAAAAACTGTTTTTT.

Comments on this clone: At one of its ends the junction is not consistent with the germline gene, which may arise from a read error. The same CDR3 arises from other DNA sequences in this sample as well. The chain is built from TRBV4-1 and TRBJ1-4; D not resolved. In germline, CDR1 is MGHRA, CDR2 YSYEKL. There are 16 residues in the CDR3. CDR3 sequence: CASSQDRGVTNEKLFF. The CDR3 DNA is TGTGCCAGCAGCCAAGATAGAGGCGTAACTAATGAAAAACTGTTTTTT.

This chain connects TRBV7-9 to TRBJ2-7, with 8 bases identical to TRBD2. Germline assignment: CDR1 SEHNR and CDR2 FQNEAQ (reference sequence). Losses at the gene ends were 5 bases for V and 2 bases for J; bases not matched to a gene: 5. The CDR3 is made up of 14 amino acids. The CDR3 loop is CASSPREGTYEQYF. DNA of the CDR3: TGTGCCAGCAGCCCACGGGAGGGTACCTACGAGCAGTACTTC.

This chain joins TRBV6-5 and TRBJ2-7, with a possible D match to TRBD2 (5 bases). CDR1 is MNHEY and CDR2 is SVGAGI in the germline V gene. The CDR3 contains 13 residues. Deletions cut 7 bases from V and 7 bases from J, with 17 bases between. The CDR3 sequence is CASTDSRGGEQYF. The CDR3 DNA follows: TGTGCCAGCACGGACTCTCGCGGCGGGGAGCAGTACTTC.